These T cell receptor beta chains were read from a single sample in a study of radiotherapy plus CTLA-4 blockade in lung cancer. Sequencing used immunoSEQ multiplex PCR; TCRdb keeps in-frame clones, though not all of them. The data show about 80,000 clones, around 79% seen once. The sample consisted of peripheral blood, taken from a patient treated with radiotherapy plus ipilimumab. The receptors stem from a human donor with non-small cell lung cancer whose response to radiotherapy plus ipilimumab could not be evaluated. Some clones in this sample may be carry-over from other donors' samples. Each CDR3 is given with its conserved first and last residue. A D gene is named only where the DNA matches it firmly. Size is stated for part of the rows, as once, few or many counts, or as a class when the clone is expanded.

NA	TRBV6-6	NA	14	TRBJ1-1	CASSPDSLNTEAFF	TGTGCCAGCAGCCCCGACAGCCTTAACACTGAAGCTTTCTTT
NA	TRBV5-1	NA	15	TRBJ2-2	CATPSGQLNTGELFF	TGCGCCACCCCATCTGGACAGTTGAACACCGGGGAGCTGTTTTTT
TRBD1	TRBV28	NA	14	TRBJ2-7	CASSGQGSSYEQYF	TGTGCCAGCAGCGGACAGGGGAGCTCCTACGAGCAGTACTTC
TRBD2	TRBV19	NA	16	TRBJ2-5	CASSIRPGTSGETQYF	TGTGCCAGTAGTATAAGACCCGGGACTAGCGGAGAGACCCAGTACTTC
NA	TRBV7-2	NA	13	TRBJ1-5	CASSLEAAQPQHF	TGTGCCAGCAGCTTGGAGGCTGCTCAGCCCCAGCATTTT
NA	TRBV4-3	NA	17	TRBJ1-1	CASSQDLSAGWNTEAFF	TGCGCCAGCAGCCAAGATCTCTCGGCGGGGTGGAACACTGAAGCTTTCTTT
TRBD1	TRBV5-1	once	14	TRBJ1-3	CASRTGGLGNTIYF	TGCGCCAGCAGGACAGGGGGCTTAGGAAACACCATATATTTT
TRBD1	TRBV28	few	14	TRBJ1-2	CASSPPVRGLSYTF	TGTGCCAGCTCCCCCCCCGTTAGGGGGCTGAGCTACACCTTC
NA	TRBV30	NA	13	TRBJ2-7	CAWSASSGKPRYF	TGTGCCTGGAGTGCCTCATCGGGGAAGCCCCGGTACTTC
TRBD1	TRBV2	NA	15	TRBJ1-1	CASSLQGQVNTEAFF	TGTGCCAGCAGCCTACAGGGGCAGGTGAACACTGAAGCTTTCTTT
NA	TRBV7-8	NA	13	TRBJ1-1	CASSLSRVAGAFF	TGTGCCAGCAGCTTAAGTCGCGTGGCGGGAGCTTTCTTT
NA	TRBV5-1	once	15	TRBJ2-2	CASSLVAGAPGELFF	TGCGCCAGCAGCTTGGTGGCAGGGGCGCCCGGGGAGCTGTTTTTT
NA	TRBV6-5	once	15	TRBJ1-2	CASSYTGQPPYGYTF	TGTGCCAGCAGTTACACAGGACAGCCGCCCTATGGCTACACCTTC
TRBD1	TRBV28	NA	16	TRBJ1-5	CASRFPHRGNNQPQHF	TGTGCCAGCAGGTTCCCTCACAGGGGGAACAATCAGCCCCAGCATTTT
NA	TRBV12-5	NA	12	TRBJ2-3	CASGLHADTQYF	TGTGCTAGTGGGTTACATGCAGATACGCAGTATTTT
TRBD1	TRBV18	NA	17	TRBJ1-3	CASSPSGDSSSGNTIYF	TGTGCCAGCTCACCCTCCGGGGACAGCAGCTCTGGAAACACCATATATTTT
TRBD2	TRBV5-4	NA	17	TRBJ2-7	CASRPDPTSGGAYEQYF	TGTGCCAGCAGGCCCGACCCGACTAGCGGGGGGGCATACGAGCAGTACTTC
TRBD2	TRBV19	NA	16	TRBJ2-3	CASSIWGLAGTDTQYF	TGTGCCAGTAGTATATGGGGACTAGCGGGCACAGATACGCAGTATTTT
NA	TRBV10-3	few	11	TRBJ1-1	CAITNRLEAFF	TGTGCCATCACCAACAGGTTAGAAGCTTTCTTT
NA	TRBV7-2	NA	16	TRBJ1-5	CASSPGSTGYNQPQHF	TGTGCCAGCAGCCCCGGATCAACAGGGTACAATCAGCCCCAGCATTTT
NA	TRBV7-7	NA	14	TRBJ2-3	CASSSSGATDTQYF	TGTGCTAGCAGCAGCAGCGGAGCCACAGATACGCAGTATTTT
NA	TRBV7-8	NA	17	TRBJ1-3	CASSPDLEAVSGNTIYF	TGTGCCAGCAGCCCCGACTTAGAGGCGGTTTCTGGAAACACCATATATTTT
TRBD1	TRBV5-6	NA	14	TRBJ1-1	CASSLQGWNTEAFF	TGTGCCAGCAGCTTACAGGGGTGGAACACTGAAGCTTTCTTT
TRBD1	TRBV2	NA	14	TRBJ2-7	CASSSGRGLYEQYF	TGTGCCAGCAGTTCGGGCAGGGGGCTATACGAGCAGTACTTC
TRBD2	TRBV5-6	NA	17	TRBJ2-4	CASSIIAGGTAVNIQYF	TGTGCCAGCAGCATCATAGCGGGAGGGACTGCCGTTAACATTCAGTACTTC
TRBD1	TRBV5-6	NA	15	TRBJ2-3	CASSSLDRATDTQYF	TGTGCCAGCAGCTCTCTGGACAGGGCCACAGATACGCAGTATTTT
TRBD1	TRBV6-1	NA	15	TRBJ2-7	CASSRLQGASYEQYF	TGTGCCAGCAGTCGACTACAGGGGGCTTCCTACGAGCAGTACTTC
TRBD2	TRBV7-9	NA	15	TRBJ2-3	CASSFGSGGTDTQYF	TGTGCCAGCAGCTTCGGTAGCGGGGGCACAGATACGCAGTATTTT
TRBD1	TRBV4-2	NA	14	TRBJ1-2	CASSQAQGAGGYTF	TGTGCCAGCAGCCAGGCCCAGGGGGCCGGGGGCTACACCTTC
TRBD2	TRBV6-5	NA	15	TRBJ2-1	CASRAKRGLRDEQFF	TGTGCCAGCAGGGCCAAGCGGGGGCTAAGGGATGAGCAGTTCTTC
TRBD1	TRBV11-2	NA	17	TRBJ2-7	CASSLGYRGRLSYEQYF	TGTGCCAGCAGCTTAGGATACAGGGGGCGCCTCTCCTACGAGCAGTACTTC
NA	TRBV7-6	few	11	TRBJ2-7	CASSVGYEQYF	TGTGCCAGCAGCGTCGGGTACGAGCAGTACTTC
TRBD1	TRBV2	NA	15	TRBJ1-2	CASLDSGTGNYGYTF	TGTGCCAGCTTAGATTCCGGGACAGGGAACTATGGCTACACCTTC
NA	TRBV4-2	NA	16	TRBJ1-4	CASSQDERATNEKLFF	TGTGCCAGCAGCCAAGATGAGAGGGCAACTAATGAAAAACTGTTTTTT
NA	TRBV20-1	NA	11	TRBJ2-7	CSGGGAYEQYF	TGCAGTGGGGGCGGGGCCTACGAGCAGTACTTC
TRBD2	TRBV6-5	NA	15	TRBJ2-1	CASSYELAGYNEQFF	TGTGCCAGCAGTTACGAACTAGCGGGGTACAATGAGCAGTTCTTC
NA	TRBV4-3	NA	13	TRBJ2-7	CASSPDQGTEQYF	TGCGCCAGCAGCCCTGATCAGGGGACCGAGCAGTACTTC
NA	TRBV2	few	14	TRBJ1-1	CASSLGEFYTEAFF	TGTGCCAGCAGCCTCGGGGAATTCTACACTGAAGCTTTCTTT
NA	TRBV5-1	few	14	TRBJ2-2	CASSQLADTGELFF	TGCGCCAGCAGCCAGTTGGCCGACACCGGGGAGCTGTTTTTT
NA	TRBV6-5	NA	12	TRBJ1-1	CASRRGNTEAFF	TGTGCCAGCCGCCGGGGGAACACTGAAGCTTTCTTT
TRBD2	TRBV4-3	NA	16	TRBJ2-3	CASSQERRGSPDTQYF	TGCGCCAGCAGCCAAGAGCGGCGGGGGAGCCCAGATACGCAGTATTTT
NA	TRBV19	NA	13	TRBJ1-4	CASRTEQREKLFF	TGTGCCAGTAGAACGGAGCAGAGGGAAAAACTGTTTTTT
TRBD1	TRBV28	NA	16	TRBJ2-6	CAPQGDRGSGANVLTF	TGTGCCCCTCAAGGGGACAGGGGTTCTGGGGCCAACGTCCTGACTTTC
NA	TRBV5-1	few	16	TRBJ2-1	CASSLRVGVSYNEQFF	TGCGCCAGCAGCTTGCGGGTCGGGGTCTCCTACAATGAGCAGTTCTTC
NA	TRBV5-1	NA	13	TRBJ2-5	CASTPDRGRAQYF	TGCGCCAGCACCCCCGATAGGGGTCGGGCCCAGTACTTC
NA	TRBV5-4	NA	15	TRBJ2-1	CASSLGGGEYNEQFF	TGTGCCAGCAGCTTAGGAGGGGGGGAGTACAATGAGCAGTTCTTC